One sample yielded the 23 T cell receptor beta chains listed below, sequenced in a study of blood T cell repertoires in COVID-19. Clones were read by immunoSEQ multiplex PCR, and TCRdb kept only the in-frame ones, dropping some. This sample has around 160,000 clones, with about 92% found just once. The sequenced sample consisted of peripheral blood. Receptor source: a man aged 55 to 69 with active or convalescent COVID-19.

The chain's CDR3 is CASRPGQHNEKLFF. The CDR3 DNA follows: TGTGCCAGCAGACCGGGACAGCATAATGAAAAACTGTTTTTT. The J gene is TRBJ1-4, the V gene TRBV6-5; 7 bases map to TRBD1. V trimming: 6 bases; J trimming: 4 bases; junction bases outside the gene matches: 5. Germline CDR1 reads MNHEY; CDR2 reads SVGAGI. This CDR3 is built from 14 residues.

The chain uses TRBV28 and TRBJ2-5; maybe TRBD1 (6 bases). The CDR3 length is 13 residues. Per the germline V gene, CDR1 is MDHEN and CDR2 is SYDVKM. V dropped 9 bases and J dropped 2 bases, with 13 bases sitting between them. The CDR3 region is CASTGTNQETQYF. CDR3 bases: TGTGCCAGTACAGGGACGAATCAAGAGACCCAGTACTTC.

In nucleotides, the CDR3 is TGTGCCAGCAGCGCGAGACGTGGACAGACCTCTGGAAACACCATATATTTT. Its translation: CASSARRGQTSGNTIYF. The rearrangement joins TRBV7-9 to TRBJ1-3, with D maybe TRBD1 (6 bases). The CDR3 spans 17 residues. The V end was cut by 5 bases, the J end by 0 bases, with 17 bases between. Germline CDR1 and CDR2: SEHNR and FQNEAQ (reference sequence).

V gene TRBV5-1 combines with J gene TRBJ2-1; tentatively, D is TRBD1 (5 bases). Germline V CDR1 and CDR2: SGHRS, YFSETQ. The CDR3 runs to 13 residues. Trimming removed 0 bases at V and 10 bases at J, with 11 bases between. The CDR3 reads CASSLVWAGEQFF. Written as DNA, the CDR3 is TGCGCCAGCAGCTTGGTTTGGGCAGGGGAGCAGTTCTTC.

This chain links TRBV4-1 with TRBJ1-2; D is possibly TRBD1 (6 bases). This CDR3 is 14 amino acids long. V lost 4 bases to trimming and J lost 2 bases, with 11 bases between them. Germline lookup yields CDR1 MGHRA and CDR2 YSYEKL. CDR3 coding DNA: TGCGCCAGCAGCCCCGGACAGAAAAACTATGGCTACACCTTC. Protein product: CASSPGQKNYGYTF.

Only one count was recorded for this clone. V usage is TRBV2 and J usage is TRBJ1-3, with D possibly matching TRBD1 (6 bases). Germline V gene lookup returns CDR1 SNHLY and CDR2 FYNNEI. CDR3 size: 15 residues. V lost 8 bases, J lost 3 bases, and 17 bases lay in between. This CDR3 is CASQGNTGIGNTIYF. CDR3 sequence (DNA): TGTGCCAGCCAGGGGAACACGGGAATTGGAAACACCATATATTTT.

The chain carries TRBV9 and TRBJ1-1, with D hard to call. The CDR3 runs to 14 residues. V was cut by 4 bases and J by 1 base, with 11 bases left in between. CDR1 and CDR2 from the germline V gene are SGDLS and YYNGEE. Written as DNA, the CDR3 is TGTGCCAGCAGCACCACATTGAAGAACACTGAAGCTTTCTTT. It specifies CASSTTLKNTEAFF.

As for this clone: Other DNA sequences within the sample encode an identical CDR3. The chain combines TRBV20-1 with TRBJ1-2, with D tentatively TRBD1 (6 bases). Per germline, CDR1 DFQATT and CDR2 SNEGSKA (reference sequence). V gave up 3 bases and J gave up 2 bases, with 7 bases separating them. The CDR3 sequence is 12 residues long. The CDR3: CSASTGNYGYTF. CDR3 sequence (DNA): TGCAGTGCTAGTACAGGGAACTATGGCTACACCTTC.

This chain's CDR3 is CASRSQSSGNTIYF. For the CDR3, the DNA is TGTGCCAGCAGATCACAGAGCTCTGGAAACACCATATATTTT. The genes are TRBV2 and TRBJ1-3; D gene uncertain. Germline V gives CDR1 SNHLY, CDR2 FYNNEI. Trimming left V 6 bases short and J 0 bases short, with 9 bases between. This CDR3 comprises 14 residues.

V is TRBV5-1 and J is TRBJ2-7; 7 bases are shared with TRBD2. Germline V CDR1 and CDR2: SGHRS, YFSETQ. V shed 7 bases, J shed 3 bases, and the junction held 16 bases outside the gene matches. The CDR3 spans 16 residues. DNA for the CDR3: TGCGCCAGCGCCGGGGGGTACTTACGACCGCGCTACGAGCAGTACTTC. It yields the protein CASAGGYLRPRYEQYF.

This chain links TRBV6-6 with TRBJ2-1, with TRBD2 matching 7 bases. The length of the CDR3 is 16 residues. Per the germline V gene, CDR1 is MNHNY and CDR2 is SVGAGI (reference sequence). The trim removed 0 bases at V and 8 bases at J, leaving 10 bases unmatched. Written as DNA, the CDR3 is TGTGCCAGCAGTTACTCGACGGTTAGAGGGAGGGATGAGCAGTTCTTC. Amino acid sequence: CASSYSTVRGRDEQFF.

The rearrangement joins TRBV18 to TRBJ1-1; no definite D call. The CDR3 has 14 amino acids. Trimming took 3 bases from V and 3 from J, leaving 11 bases between them. Germline V gene sequence: CDR1 KGHSH, CDR2 LQKENI. The CDR3 here is CASSPGEDYTEAFF. CDR3 nucleotide sequence: TGTGCCAGCTCACCGGGAGAAGACTACACTGAAGCTTTCTTT.

The chain couples TRBV4-1 to TRBJ2-7; D may be TRBD1 (6 bases). The CDR3 spans 16 residues. Germline loops: CDR1 MGHRA, CDR2 YSYEKL. The V gene lost 0 bases and the J gene lost 4 bases, with 16 bases spanning the gap. CDR3 coding DNA: TGCGCCAGCAGCCAAGATAATTTTGGGGGCAGGTACGAGCAGTACTTC. Translating gives CASSQDNFGGRYEQYF.

The genes are TRBV6-5 and TRBJ2-3; TRBD1 matches 9 bases. Germline CDR1 reads MNHEY; CDR2 reads SVGAGI. The CDR3 runs 14 residues. The V and J ends lost 6 bases and 5 bases, in that order; junction bases with no gene match: 6. For the CDR3, the DNA is TGTGCCAGCAGGCAACAGGGGGCAGGAGATACGCAGTATTTT. Translation gives CASRQQGAGDTQYF.

The chain combines TRBV7-9 with TRBJ1-1; 7 bases line up with TRBD1. In germline, CDR1 is SEHNR, CDR2 FQNEAQ (reference sequence). J was trimmed by 7 bases and V by 6 bases; bases with no gene match: 11. This CDR3 comprises 14 residues. Here the CDR3 reads CASSYEGAWVEAFF. The CDR3 region has the DNA TGTGCCAGCAGTTATGAGGGGGCTTGGGTTGAAGCTTTCTTT.

The gene calls are TRBV14 and TRBJ2-4; TRBD2 matches 7 bases. The V gene end was trimmed by 0 bases and the J gene end by 8 bases; junction bases not matched to a gene: 7. This CDR3 region has 15 residues. Germline V gene data show CDR1 as SGHDN and CDR2 as FVKESK. CDR3: CASSQDRQGGDIQYF. The CDR3 DNA reads TGTGCCAGCAGCCAAGATCGTCAGGGAGGGGACATTCAGTACTTC.

This rearrangement joins TRBV19 to TRBJ2-2; 8 bases line up with TRBD2. Germline V lookup: CDR1 LNHDA, CDR2 SQIVND (reference sequence). J lost 4 bases, V lost 8 bases, and 6 bases had no gene match. This CDR3 region has 14 residues. The CDR3 nucleotides are TGTGCCAGTTCAGAACGGGAGGGCACCGGGGAGCTGTTTTTT. Residues: CASSEREGTGELFF. Looking up the rest from reference TRBV19 and TRBJ2-2 gives the full variable domain: DGGITQSPKYLFRKEGQNVTLSCEQNLNHDAMYWYRQDPGQGLRLIYYSQIVNDFQKGDIAEGYSVSREKKESFPLTVTSAQKNPTAFYLCASSEREGTGELFFGEGSRLTVL.

CDR3 in amino acids: CASSLAGVANYGYTF. The CDR3 DNA is TGTGCCAGCAGCTTAGCAGGGGTGGCGAACTATGGCTACACCTTC. This chain joins TRBV11-2 and TRBJ1-2, with a possible D match to TRBD1 (6 bases). Germline V gives CDR1 SGHAT, CDR2 FQNNGV. V lost 1 base, J lost 2 bases, and 11 bases lay in between. The CDR3 spans 15 residues.

The rearrangement uses TRBV7-6 and TRBJ2-5; the match to TRBD2 covers 7 bases. CDR1 is SGHVS and CDR2 is FNYEAQ in the germline V gene. Losses at the gene ends were 2 bases for V and 4 bases for J; bases not matched to a gene: 10. The CDR3 consists of 16 residues. CDR3 DNA: TGTGCCAGCAGCTTAACTGGCCGGTCGGGAGGAGAGACCCAGTACTTC. This encodes CASSLTGRSGGETQYF.

This chain links TRBV7-9 with TRBJ1-2; 7 positions match TRBD1. The CDR3 extends over 18 amino acids. Trimming removed 5 bases from V and 4 bases from J; junction bases left unmatched: 19. The V gene's germline CDR1 is SEHNR and CDR2 FQNEAQ (reference sequence). The chain's CDR3 is CASSEDSGQAGGTYGYTF. The CDR3, as DNA: TGTGCCAGCAGCGAAGACTCCGGACAGGCCGGGGGTACCTATGGCTACACCTTC. Full variable domain (rest looked up from reference TRBV7-9 and TRBJ1-2): DTGVSQNPRHKITKRGQNVTFRCDPISEHNRLYWYRQTLGQGPEFLTYFQNEAQLEKSRLLSDRFSAERPKGSFSTLEIQRTEQGDSAMYLCASSEDSGQAGGTYGYTFGSGTRLTVV.

The V call is TRBV5-1, the J call TRBJ1-2, with 7 bases fitting TRBD1. J lost 6 bases, V lost 0 bases, and 5 bases had no gene match. The CDR3 covers 14 residues. Germline V gene lookup returns CDR1 SGHRS and CDR2 YFSETQ. The CDR3 sequence: CASSLAWQGDGYTF. For the CDR3, the DNA is TGCGCCAGCAGCTTGGCCTGGCAGGGGGATGGCTACACCTTC.

This chain joins TRBV5-1 and TRBJ1-5; 8 bases fit TRBD1. There are 16 residues in the CDR3. V gave up 0 bases and J gave up 5 bases; unmatched junction bases: 7. The germline CDR1 and CDR2 sequences are SGHRS and YFSETQ. CDR3 amino acids: CASSLGTGGIYQPQHF. In DNA, the CDR3 is TGCGCCAGCAGCTTGGGTACAGGGGGGATCTATCAGCCCCAGCATTTT.

In its sample, this clone was seen a few times. The genes are TRBV15 and TRBJ1-5; the D gene is possibly TRBD1 (6 bases). Germline V gene lookup returns CDR1 LNHNV and CDR2 YYDKDF (reference sequence). The germline V and J ends were trimmed by 3 bases and 1 base, with 10 bases remaining between them. This CDR3 has 15 residues. As DNA, the CDR3 is TGTGCCACCAGCAGTTCAGGGGCGAGCAATCAGCCCCAGCATTTT. Translation gives CATSSSGASNQPQHF.